A selection of T cell receptor beta chains follows, all from one sample in a study of CD8 T cells in ankylosing spondylitis. TCRdb reprocessed the 5' RACE reads with MiXCR, giving one entry per CDR3 protein. The table includes a few hundred thousand distinct CDR3 sequences, 20% detected once. Sequences were obtained from blood, either unsorted or a sorted T cell fraction (not recorded which). The receptors originated from a male donor with ankylosing spondylitis or in good health (not recorded which). Each CDR3 is given with its conserved first and last residue. Each record gives: D gene, V gene, J gene, clone size, CDR3 length, CDR3 DNA, CDR3 protein. The D gene is left open where the match is weak. Part of the rows lack a size; the others show once, few, many or a class for expanded clones.

>.|TRBV18|TRBJ1-3|few|17
TGTGCCAGCTCACCGGTTCGGCTGTCCAACTCTGGAAACACCATATATTTT
CASSPVRLSNSGNTIYF
>.|TRBV20-1|TRBJ1-4|.|15
TGCACTGCTAGAGATATTCTATCAACTAATGAAAAACTGTTTTTT
CTARDILSTNEKLFF
>TRBD2|TRBV4-1|TRBJ2-1|many|16
TGCGCCAGCAGCCAAAGATCAGGACTAGGCCACAATGAGCAGTTCTTC
CASSQRSGLGHNEQFF
>.|TRBV7-9|TRBJ1-1|few|15
TGTGCCAGCAGCTTAGATACAGGGAAGAACACTGAAGCTTTCTTT
CASSLDTGKNTEAFF
>TRBD1|TRBV5-1|TRBJ1-2|.|15
TGCGCCAGCAGCTTGGGGGGACAGGGCAACTATGGCTACACCTTC
CASSLGGQGNYGYTF
>.|TRBV6-1|TRBJ1-1|.|14
TGTGCCAGCAGAGATCACAGGGAAGACACTGAAGCTTTCTTT
CASRDHREDTEAFF
>TRBD1|TRBV28|TRBJ1-4|.|20
TGTGCCAGCAGGGATTCGATTCGGGACAGGGGGCGAAGGGCTAATGAAAAACTGTTTTTT
CASRDSIRDRGRRANEKLFF
>.|TRBV15|TRBJ2-3|many|14
TGTGCCACCAGCCCGCGGGACACCACAGATACGCAGTATTTT
CATSPRDTTDTQYF
>.|TRBV7-2|TRBJ1-5|.|14
TGTGCCAGCAGCTTGACACCTTTCAATCAGCCCCAGCATTTT
CASSLTPFNQPQHF
>TRBD1|TRBV12-3/TRBV12-4|TRBJ2-2|.|13
TGTGCCACGACAGGGGAAACGTCCGGGGAGCTGTTTTTT
CATTGETSGELFF
>.|TRBV20-1|TRBJ1-1|few|12
TGCAGTGCTAGTCTGATGAACACTGAAGCTTTCTTT
CSASLMNTEAFF
>.|TRBV27|TRBJ1-2|.|15
TGTGCCAGCAGGAGAGCCGGGGGTATCGGCTATGGCTACACCTTC
CASRRAGGIGYGYTF
>TRBD2|TRBV20-1|TRBJ2-3|.|17
TGCAGTGCCGCTCGGACTAGCGGCTGGATTAGCACAGATACGCAGTATTTT
CSAARTSGWISTDTQYF
>.|TRBV2|TRBJ2-6|few|17
TGTGCCATAACATCTCAGGGTTTTTTCTCTGGGGCCAACGTCCTGACTTTC
CAITSQGFFSGANVLTF
>.|TRBV6-4|TRBJ2-1|.|12
TGTGCCAGCAGTGACTCGGGCAATGAGCAGTTCTTC
CASSDSGNEQFF
>.|TRBV5-1|TRBJ1-2|.|15
TGCGCCAGCAGCTTGAGGGGGGATCCGAACTATGGCTACACCTTC
CASSLRGDPNYGYTF
>.|TRBV6-1|TRBJ1-4|many|15
TGTGCCAGCAGTGAAGAGTCCAGTTTGGGTGAAAAACTGTTTTTT
CASSEESSLGEKLFF